Shown below are 5 T cell receptor beta chains from a single sample sequenced in a study of OX40 agonist ivuxolimab in advanced cancers. Using immunoSEQ multiplex PCR, the repertoire was profiled, and TCRdb retains in-frame clones only, with some absent. The sample has about 42,000 clones; more than 80% are singletons. This sample comprised CD4+ or CD8+ T cells sorted from blood, obtained in a trial of the OX40 agonist ivuxolimab. The receptors originated from an adult with an advanced solid tumor such as melanoma, head and neck, liver or kidney cancer.

This chain uses TRBV7-2 with TRBJ1-3; maybe TRBD1 (6 bases). There are 18 residues in the CDR3. Trimming cost V 2 bases and J 0 bases, with 17 bases left between them. Germline assignment: CDR1 SGHTA and CDR2 FQGNSA. CDR3 nucleotide sequence: TGTGCCAGCAGCTTACCACGGGGGGGGCTCTACTCTGGAAACACCATATATTTT. It yields the protein CASSLPRGGLYSGNTIYF.

V is TRBV19 and J is TRBJ1-4; the D is unclear. Germline V gives CDR1 LNHDA, CDR2 SQIVND (reference sequence). Trimming shortened V by 3 bases and J by 2 bases, and 7 bases separated the two germline ends. The CDR3 runs to 14 residues. As DNA, the CDR3 is TGTGCCAGTAGTATGGAGCCGACTAATGAAAAACTGTTTTTT. Its translation: CASSMEPTNEKLFF.

V and J are TRBV5-6 and TRBJ2-7; tentative D call: TRBD2 (5 bases). The CDR3 sequence is 14 residues long. The V end lost 2 bases, the J end lost 2 bases, and 11 bases lay between the germline ends. Germline loops: CDR1 SGHDT, CDR2 YYEEEE. CDR3: CASSLSGGPYEQYF. DNA of the CDR3: TGTGCCAGCAGCTTAAGTGGCGGGCCCTACGAGCAGTACTTC. Combining the CDR3 with reference TRBV5-6 and TRBJ2-7 gives the whole variable domain DAGVTQSPTHLIKTRGQQVTLRCSPKSGHDTVSWYQQALGQGPQFIFQYYEEEERQRGNFPDRFSGHQFPNYSSELNVNALLLGDSALYLCASSLSGGPYEQYFGPGTRLTVT.

V and J are TRBV7-9 and TRBJ1-2; TRBD1 is a possible D gene (6 bases). The V end was cut by 3 bases, the J end by 2 bases, with 13 bases between. Germline assignment: CDR1 SEHNR and CDR2 FQNEAQ (reference sequence). The CDR3 contains 15 residues. CDR3 loop: CASSFYRVMNYGYTF. The CDR3 bases are TGTGCCAGCAGCTTCTACAGGGTAATGAACTATGGCTACACCTTC.

The chain carries TRBV5-6 and TRBJ1-5; 7 nucleotides line up with TRBD1. The length of the CDR3 is 15 residues. The V gene's germline CDR1 is SGHDT and CDR2 YYEEEE. The ends lost 0 bases at V and 2 bases at J; junction bases unmatched: 2. Here the CDR3 DNA reads TGTGCCAGCAGCTTGGGACAGGGAGGCAATCAGCCCCAGCATTTT. Translating it yields CASSLGQGGNQPQHF.